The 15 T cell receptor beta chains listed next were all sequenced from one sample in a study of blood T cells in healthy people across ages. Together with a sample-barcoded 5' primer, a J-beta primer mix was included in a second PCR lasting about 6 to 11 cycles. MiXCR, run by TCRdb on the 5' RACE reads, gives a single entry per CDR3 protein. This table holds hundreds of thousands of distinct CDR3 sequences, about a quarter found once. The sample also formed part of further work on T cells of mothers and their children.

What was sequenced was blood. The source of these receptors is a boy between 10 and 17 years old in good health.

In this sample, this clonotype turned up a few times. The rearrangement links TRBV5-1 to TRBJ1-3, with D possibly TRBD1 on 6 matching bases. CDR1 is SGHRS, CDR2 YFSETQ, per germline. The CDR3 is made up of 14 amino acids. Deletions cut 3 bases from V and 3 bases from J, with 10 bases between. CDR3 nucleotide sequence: TGCGCCAGCAGCTACGGACAGTTTGGAAACACCATATATTTT. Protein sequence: CASSYGQFGNTIYF.

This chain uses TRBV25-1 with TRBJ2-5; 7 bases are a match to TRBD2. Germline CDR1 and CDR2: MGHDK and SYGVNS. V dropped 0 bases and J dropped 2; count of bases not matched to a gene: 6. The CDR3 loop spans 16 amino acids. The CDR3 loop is CASSEYLAAAQETQYF. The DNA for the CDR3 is TGTGCCAGCAGTGAATACCTAGCGGCAGCTCAAGAGACCCAGTACTTC.

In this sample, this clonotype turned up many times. Here the CDR3 DNA reads TGTGCCAGCAGCTCTACCGGGACTAGCAGAGAGACCCAGTACTTC. It translates to CASSSTGTSRETQYF. This chain joins TRBV7-2 and TRBJ2-5; 9 bases align to TRBD2. CDR1 and CDR2 (germline): SGHTA, FQGNSA. V shed 4 bases and J 4 bases; nucleotides not matched to a gene: 7. This CDR3 spans 15 amino acids.

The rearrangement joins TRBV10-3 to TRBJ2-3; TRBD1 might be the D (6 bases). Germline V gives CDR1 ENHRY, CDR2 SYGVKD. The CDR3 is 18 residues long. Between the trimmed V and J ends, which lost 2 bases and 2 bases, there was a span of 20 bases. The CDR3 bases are TGTGCCATCAGTGAGAGTGGAAGGGGGATCCGATCCACAGATACGCAGTATTTT. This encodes CAISESGRGIRSTDTQYF.

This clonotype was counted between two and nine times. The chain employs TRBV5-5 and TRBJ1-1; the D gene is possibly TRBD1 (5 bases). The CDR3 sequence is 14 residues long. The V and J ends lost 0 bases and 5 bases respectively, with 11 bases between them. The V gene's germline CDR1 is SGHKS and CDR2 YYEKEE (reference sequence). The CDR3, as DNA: TGTGCCAGCAGCTTGGCCGGGGGAAGGACTGAAGCTTTCTTT. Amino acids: CASSLAGGRTEAFF.

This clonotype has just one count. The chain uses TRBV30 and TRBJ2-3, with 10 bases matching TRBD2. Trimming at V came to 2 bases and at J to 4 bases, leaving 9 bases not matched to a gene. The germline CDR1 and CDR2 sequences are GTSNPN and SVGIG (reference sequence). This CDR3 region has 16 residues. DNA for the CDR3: TGTGCCTGGAGTCCCGGACTAGCGGCGGGGGCAGATACGCAGTATTTT. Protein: CAWSPGLAAGADTQYF.

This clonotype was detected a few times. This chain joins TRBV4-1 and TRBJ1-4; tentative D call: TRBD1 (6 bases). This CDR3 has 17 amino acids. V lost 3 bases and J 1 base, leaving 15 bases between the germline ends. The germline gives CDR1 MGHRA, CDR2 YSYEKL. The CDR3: CASSQFRGRLTNEKLFF. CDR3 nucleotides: TGCGCCAGCAGCCAGTTCAGGGGACGCCTAACTAATGAAAAACTGTTTTTT.

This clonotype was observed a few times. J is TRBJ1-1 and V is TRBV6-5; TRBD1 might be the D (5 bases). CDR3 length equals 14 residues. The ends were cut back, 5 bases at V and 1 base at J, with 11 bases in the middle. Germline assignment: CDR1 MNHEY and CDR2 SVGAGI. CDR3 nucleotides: TGTGCCAGCAGTCCCGCCCAGGGGAACACTGAAGCTTTCTTT. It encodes CASSPAQGNTEAFF.

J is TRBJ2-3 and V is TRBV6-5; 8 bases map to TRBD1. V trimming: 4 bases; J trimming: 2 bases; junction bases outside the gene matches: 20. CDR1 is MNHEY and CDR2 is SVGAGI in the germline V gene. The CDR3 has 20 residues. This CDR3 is CASSWPQGARVNTHTDTQYF. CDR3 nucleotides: TGTGCCAGCAGTTGGCCCCAGGGGGCGCGAGTAAACACACACACAGATACGCAGTATTTT.

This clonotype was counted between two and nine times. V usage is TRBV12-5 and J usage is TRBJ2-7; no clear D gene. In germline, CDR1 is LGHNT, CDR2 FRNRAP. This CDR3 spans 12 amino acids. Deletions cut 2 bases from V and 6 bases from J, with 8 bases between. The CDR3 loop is CASGLTRSEQYF. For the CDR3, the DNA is TGTGCTAGTGGTTTGACGCGATCCGAGCAGTACTTC.

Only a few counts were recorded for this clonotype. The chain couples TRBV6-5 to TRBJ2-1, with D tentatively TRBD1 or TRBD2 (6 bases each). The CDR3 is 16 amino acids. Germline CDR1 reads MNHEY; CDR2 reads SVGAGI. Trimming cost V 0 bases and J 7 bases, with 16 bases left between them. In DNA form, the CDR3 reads TGTGCCAGCAGTTACTCGACGGGGGCATTTCGGAATGAGCAGTTCTTC. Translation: CASSYSTGAFRNEQFF.

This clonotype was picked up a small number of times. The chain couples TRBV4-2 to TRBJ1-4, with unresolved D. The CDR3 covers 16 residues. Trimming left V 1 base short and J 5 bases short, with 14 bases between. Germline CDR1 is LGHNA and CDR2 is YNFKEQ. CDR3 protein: CASSQGAAAQNEKLFF. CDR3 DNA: TGTGCCAGCAGCCAAGGGGCGGCAGCTCAGAATGAAAAACTGTTTTTT.

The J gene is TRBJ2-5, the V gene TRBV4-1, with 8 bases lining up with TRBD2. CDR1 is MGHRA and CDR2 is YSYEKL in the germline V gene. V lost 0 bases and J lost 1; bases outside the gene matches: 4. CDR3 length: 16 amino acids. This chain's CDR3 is CASSQEWSGGQETQYF. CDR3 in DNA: TGCGCCAGCAGCCAAGAATGGAGCGGGGGCCAAGAGACCCAGTACTTC.

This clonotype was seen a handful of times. The CDR3 loop reads CASSFAGAPENIQYF. The CDR3 DNA is TGTGCCAGCAGCTTTGCGGGGGCTCCCGAGAACATTCAGTACTTC. V is TRBV11-2 and J is TRBJ2-4; a weak D match, TRBD2 (7 bases). This CDR3 comprises 15 residues. Germline V gene data show CDR1 as SGHAT and CDR2 as FQNNGV. V gave up 3 bases and J gave up 7 bases, with 16 bases separating them. The full variable domain, in which reference TRBV11-2 and TRBJ2-4 provide the parts outside the CDR3, is EAGVAQSPRYKIIEKRQSVAFWCNPISGHATLYWYQQILGQGPKLLIQFQNNGVVDDSQLPKDRFSAERLKGVDSTLKIQPAKLEDSAVYLCASSFAGAPENIQYFGAGTRLSVL.

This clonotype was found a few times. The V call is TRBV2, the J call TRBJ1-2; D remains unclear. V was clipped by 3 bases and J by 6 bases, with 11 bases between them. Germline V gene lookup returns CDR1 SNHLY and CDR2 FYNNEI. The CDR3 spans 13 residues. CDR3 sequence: CASSDLGLDGYTF. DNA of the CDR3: TGTGCCAGCAGTGACCTAGGGTTGGATGGCTACACCTTC.